These 12 T cell receptor beta chains came from one sample sequenced in a study of T cells in Graves' hyperthyroidism and ophthalmopathy. RNA transcripts served as the template for amplifying TCR beta CDR3 regions. Initially, a first-round RT-PCR of the TCR CDR3 employed the HTBI primer set. MiXCR, applied by TCRdb to the multiplex PCR reads, yields one record per CDR3 protein. The profile shows under 450,000 distinct CDR3 sequences, about a sixth of them singletons. Sequenced: blood. These receptors were taken from a young woman with Graves' hyperthyroidism.

The chain is built from TRBV28 and TRBJ2-3; 10 bases are a match to TRBD2. V lost 4 bases to trimming and J lost 2 bases; unmatched junction nucleotides: 3. The CDR3 extends over 15 amino acids. Germline CDR1 reads MDHEN; CDR2 reads SYDVKM. The CDR3 coding sequence is TGTGCCAGCAGTTCCACTAGCGGGATCACAGATACGCAGTATTTT. This codes for CASSSTSGITDTQYF.

This clonotype was counted at least ten times. The V and J genes are TRBV28 and TRBJ1-1; D is uncertain. Germline V gives CDR1 MDHEN, CDR2 SYDVKM. The V gene lost 7 bases and the J gene lost 1 base, with 4 bases spanning the gap. The CDR3 runs 11 residues. The CDR3 loop is CASTRNTEAFF. The CDR3 region has the DNA TGTGCCAGCACTAGGAACACTGAAGCTTTCTTT. Looking up the rest from reference TRBV28 and TRBJ1-1 gives the full variable domain: DVKVTQSSRYLVKRTGEKVFLECVQDMDHENMFWYRQDPGLGLRLIYFSYDVKMKEKGDIPEGYSVSREKKERFSLILESASTNQTSMYLCASTRNTEAFFGQGTRLTVV.

This clonotype has more than one count but fewer than ten. The chain couples TRBV9 to TRBJ2-7, with D possibly matching TRBD1 (7 bases). The V and J ends lost 4 bases and 1 base respectively, with 15 bases between them. Germline V lookup: CDR1 SGDLS, CDR2 YYNGEE. CDR3 length equals 15 residues. CDR3 nucleotide sequence: TGTGCCAGCAGCCCGCGGGACAGACCTTCCTACGAGCAGTACTTC. Translating gives CASSPRDRPSYEQYF.

The table lists this clonotype with many counts. The genes are TRBV2 and TRBJ2-3; 13 positions agree with TRBD2. The CDR3 has 20 residues. Looked up from germline, CDR1 is SNHLY and CDR2 is FYNNEI. The J segment lost 2 bases and the V segment lost 1 base, leaving 12 bases of the junction unmatched. The CDR3 spells CASSEDPGLAGVFDTDTQYF. CDR3 coding DNA: TGTGCCAGCAGTGAAGACCCTGGACTAGCGGGAGTGTTTGACACAGATACGCAGTATTTT.

This clonotype was seen many times. The J gene is TRBJ1-6, the V gene TRBV18; D call uncertain. The CDR3 is 14 residues long. Deletions cut 3 bases from V and 8 bases from J, with 11 bases between. CDR1 and CDR2 from the germline V gene are KGHSH and LQKENI. The CDR3: CASSPGPVDSPLHF. Here the CDR3 DNA reads TGTGCCAGCTCACCGGGCCCTGTGGATTCACCCCTCCACTTT. Drawing the rest from reference TRBV18 and TRBJ1-6, the complete variable domain is NAGVMQNPRHLVRRRGQEARLRCSPMKGHSHVYWYRQLPEEGLKFMVYLQKENIIDESGMPKERFSAEFPKEGPSILRIQQVVRGDSAAYFCASSPGPVDSPLHFGNGTRLTVT.

This clonotype showed up many times. The chain links TRBV15 to TRBJ2-7; 11 bases are a match to TRBD1. Germline-derived CDR1 and CDR2 are LNHNV and YYDKDF (reference sequence). There are 16 residues in the CDR3. Trimming took 2 bases from V and 5 from J; bases not matched to a gene: 8. The CDR3 is CATSRPGQGAINEQYF. The CDR3 DNA is TGTGCCACCAGCAGACCCGGACAGGGGGCTATCAACGAGCAGTACTTC.

The V call is TRBV24-1, the J call TRBJ2-6; D is perhaps TRBD1 or TRBD2 (5 bases each). Germline assignment: CDR1 KGHDR and CDR2 SFDVKD. This CDR3 spans 16 amino acids. Between the trimmed V and J ends, which lost 3 bases and 10 bases, there was a span of 18 bases. This CDR3 reads CATSDPKSSGTNVLTF. The CDR3 nucleotides read TGTGCCACCAGTGATCCAAAAAGTTCGGGGACGAACGTCCTGACTTTC.

V is TRBV5-1 and J is TRBJ2-3; 7 nucleotides align to TRBD2. The CDR3 runs 16 residues. CDR1 SGHRS and CDR2 YFSETQ come from the germline V gene. Unmatched junction bases numbered 13, after V lost 7 bases and J lost 2 bases. CDR3 amino acids: CASGSGDRPNTDTQYF. The CDR3 coding sequence is TGCGCCAGCGGGAGCGGGGACCGTCCGAACACAGATACGCAGTATTTT.

The sample holds many counts of this clonotype. J is TRBJ2-3 and V is TRBV20-1; TRBD2 matches at 7 bases. Germline trimming cut 0 bases from V and 2 bases from J; bases unmatched to any gene: 5. Germline lookup yields CDR1 DFQATT and CDR2 SNEGSKA (reference sequence). This CDR3 has 15 residues. The CDR3 reads CSARDLLALTDTQYF. Here the CDR3 DNA reads TGCAGTGCTAGAGATCTACTAGCGCTCACAGATACGCAGTATTTT.

V is TRBV20-1 and J is TRBJ1-1; weak D call: TRBD1 (5 bases). CDR1 and CDR2 (germline): DFQATT, SNEGSKA (reference sequence). The CDR3 totals 12 residues. V shed 1 base and J shed 6 bases, with 9 bases lying between them. The CDR3 here is CSARAQGAEAFF. The CDR3 DNA reads TGCAGTGCTAGAGCCCAGGGCGCTGAAGCTTTCTTT.

The V and J genes are TRBV5-1 and TRBJ1-1; D is ambiguous. V gave up 0 bases and J gave up 5 bases, with 11 bases separating them. CDR1 is SGHRS and CDR2 is YFSETQ in the germline V gene. The CDR3 contains 14 residues. The chain's CDR3 is CASSLAAWETEAFF. CDR3 nucleotides: TGCGCCAGCAGCTTGGCCGCGTGGGAAACTGAAGCTTTCTTT.

The rearrangement joins TRBV2 to TRBJ1-6, with TRBD1 matching 7 bases. The CDR3 has 15 residues. The J segment lost 4 bases and the V segment lost 10 bases, leaving 10 bases of the junction unmatched. Germline V gives CDR1 SNHLY, CDR2 FYNNEI. The chain's CDR3 is CATARDRGYNSPLHF. For the CDR3, the DNA is TGTGCCACCGCCCGGGACAGAGGTTATAATTCACCCCTCCACTTT.